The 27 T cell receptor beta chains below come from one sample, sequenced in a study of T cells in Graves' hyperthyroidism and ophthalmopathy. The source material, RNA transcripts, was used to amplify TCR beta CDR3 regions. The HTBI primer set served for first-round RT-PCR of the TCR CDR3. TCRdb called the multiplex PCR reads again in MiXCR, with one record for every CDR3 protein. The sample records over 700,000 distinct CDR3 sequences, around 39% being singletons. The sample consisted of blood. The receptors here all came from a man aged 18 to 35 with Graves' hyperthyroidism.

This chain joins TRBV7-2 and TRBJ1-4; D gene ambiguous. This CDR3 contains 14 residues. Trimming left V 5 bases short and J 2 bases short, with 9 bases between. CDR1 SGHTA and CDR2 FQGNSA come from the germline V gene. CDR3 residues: CASSRGVTNEKLFF. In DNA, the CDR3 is TGTGCCAGCAGCCGCGGAGTCACTAATGAAAAACTGTTTTTT.

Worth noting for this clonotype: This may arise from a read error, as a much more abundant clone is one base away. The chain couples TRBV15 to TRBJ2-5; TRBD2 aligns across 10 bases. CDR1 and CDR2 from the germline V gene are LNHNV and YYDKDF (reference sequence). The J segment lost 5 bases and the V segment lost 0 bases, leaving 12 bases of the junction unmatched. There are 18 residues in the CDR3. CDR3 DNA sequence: TGTGCCACCAGCAGAGATCGTGGGGCTAGCGGGAGTACCGAGACCCAGTACTTC. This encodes CATSRDRGASGSTETQYF.

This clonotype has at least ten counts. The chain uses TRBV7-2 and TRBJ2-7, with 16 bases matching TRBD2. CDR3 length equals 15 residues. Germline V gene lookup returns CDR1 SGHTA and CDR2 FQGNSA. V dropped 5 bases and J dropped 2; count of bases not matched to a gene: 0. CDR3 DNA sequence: TGTGCCAGCAGCGGGACTAGCGGGAGGGCCTACGAGCAGTACTTC. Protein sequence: CASSGTSGRAYEQYF.

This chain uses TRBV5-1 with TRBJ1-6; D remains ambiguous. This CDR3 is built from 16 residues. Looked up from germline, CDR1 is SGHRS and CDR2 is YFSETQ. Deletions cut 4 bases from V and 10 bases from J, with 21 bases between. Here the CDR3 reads CASSGGERTPHSPLHF. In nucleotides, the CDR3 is TGCGCCAGCAGCGGCGGAGAAAGGACCCCTCACTCACCCCTCCACTTT. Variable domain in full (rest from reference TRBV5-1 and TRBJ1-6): KAGVTQTPRYLIKTRGQQVTLSCSPISGHRSVSWYQQTPGQGLQFLFEYFSETQRNKGNFPGRFSGRQFSNSRSEMNVSTLELGDSALYLCASSGGERTPHSPLHFGNGTRLTVT.

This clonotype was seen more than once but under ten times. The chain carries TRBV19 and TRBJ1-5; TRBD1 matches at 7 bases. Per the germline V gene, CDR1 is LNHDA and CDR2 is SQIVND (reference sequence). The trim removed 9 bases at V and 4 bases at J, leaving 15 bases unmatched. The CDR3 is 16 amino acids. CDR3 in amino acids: CASSATGRGPNQPQHF. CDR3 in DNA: TGTGCCAGCAGTGCAACAGGGAGGGGGCCAAATCAGCCCCAGCATTTT.

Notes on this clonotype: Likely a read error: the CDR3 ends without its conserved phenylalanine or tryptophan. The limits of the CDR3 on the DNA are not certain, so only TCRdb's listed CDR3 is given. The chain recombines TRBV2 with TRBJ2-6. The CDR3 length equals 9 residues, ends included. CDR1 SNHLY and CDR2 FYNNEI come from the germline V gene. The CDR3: CASSPFGTS.

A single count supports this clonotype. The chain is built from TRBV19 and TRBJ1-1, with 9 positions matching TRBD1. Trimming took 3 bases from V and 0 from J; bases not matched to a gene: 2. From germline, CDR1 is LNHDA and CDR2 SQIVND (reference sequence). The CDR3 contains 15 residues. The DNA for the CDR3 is TGTGCCAGTAGTATCGGGGACAGGGTGAACACTGAAGCTTTCTTT. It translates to CASSIGDRVNTEAFF.

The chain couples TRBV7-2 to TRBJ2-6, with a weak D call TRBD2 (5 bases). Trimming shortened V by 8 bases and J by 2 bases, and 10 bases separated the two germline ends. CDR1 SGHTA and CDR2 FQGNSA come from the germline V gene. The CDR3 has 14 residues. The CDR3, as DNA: TGTGCCAGCGCATCCGGGGCTGGGGCCAACGTCCTGACTTTC. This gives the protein CASASGAGANVLTF.

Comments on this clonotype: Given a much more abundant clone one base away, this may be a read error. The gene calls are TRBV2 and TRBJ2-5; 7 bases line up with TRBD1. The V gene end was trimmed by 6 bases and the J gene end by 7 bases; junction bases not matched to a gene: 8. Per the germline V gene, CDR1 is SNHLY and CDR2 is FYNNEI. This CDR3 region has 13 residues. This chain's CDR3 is CASSPGQPGTQYF. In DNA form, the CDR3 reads TGTGCCAGCAGCCCGGGACAGCCAGGGACCCAGTACTTC.

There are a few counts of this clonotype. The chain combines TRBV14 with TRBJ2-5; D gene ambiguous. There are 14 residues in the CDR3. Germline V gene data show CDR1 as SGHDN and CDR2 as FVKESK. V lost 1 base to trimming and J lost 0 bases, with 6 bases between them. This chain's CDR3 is CASSQGWNQETQYF. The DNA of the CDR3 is TGTGCCAGCAGCCAAGGGTGGAACCAAGAGACCCAGTACTTC.

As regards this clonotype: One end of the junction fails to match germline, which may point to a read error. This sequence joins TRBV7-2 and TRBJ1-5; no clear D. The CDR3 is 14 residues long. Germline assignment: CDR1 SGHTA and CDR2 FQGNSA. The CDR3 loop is CVSSLRDSNQPQHF. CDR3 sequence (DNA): TGTGTCAGCAGCTTACGGGATAGCAATCAGCCCCAGCATTTT.

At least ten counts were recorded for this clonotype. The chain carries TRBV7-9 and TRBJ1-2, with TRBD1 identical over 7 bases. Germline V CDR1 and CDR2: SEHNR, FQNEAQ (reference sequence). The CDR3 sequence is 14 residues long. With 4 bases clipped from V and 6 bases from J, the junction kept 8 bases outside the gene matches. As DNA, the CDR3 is TGTGCCAGCAGCTCGGAGACAGGGTCCCATGGCTACACCTTC. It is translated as CASSSETGSHGYTF.

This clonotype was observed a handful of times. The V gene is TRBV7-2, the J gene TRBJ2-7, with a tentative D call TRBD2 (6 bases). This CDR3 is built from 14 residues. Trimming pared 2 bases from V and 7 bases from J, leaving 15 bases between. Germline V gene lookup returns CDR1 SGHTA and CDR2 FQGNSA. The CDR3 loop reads CASSLTRDSLEQYF. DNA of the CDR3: TGTGCCAGCAGCTTAACCAGGGACTCCCTGGAGCAGTACTTC.

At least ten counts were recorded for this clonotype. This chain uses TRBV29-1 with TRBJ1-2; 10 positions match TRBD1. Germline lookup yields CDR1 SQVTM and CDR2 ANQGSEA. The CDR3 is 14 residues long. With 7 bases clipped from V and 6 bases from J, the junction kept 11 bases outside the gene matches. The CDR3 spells CSAQTGTGEDGYTF. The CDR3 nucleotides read TGCAGCGCACAAACCGGGACAGGGGAAGATGGCTACACCTTC.

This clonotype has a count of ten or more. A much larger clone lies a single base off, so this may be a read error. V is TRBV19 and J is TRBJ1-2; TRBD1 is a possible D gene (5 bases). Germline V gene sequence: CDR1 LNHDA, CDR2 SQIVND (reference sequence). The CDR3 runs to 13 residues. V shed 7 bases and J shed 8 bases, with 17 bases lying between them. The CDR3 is CASTEQEAGGYTF. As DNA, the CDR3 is TGTGCCAGTACCGAACAGGAGGCTGGCGGCTACACCTTC.

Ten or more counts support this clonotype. CDR3 DNA: TGTGCCAGTAGTATCGGGTTCGGATCCTACGAGCAGTACTTC. Protein: CASSIGFGSYEQYF. The V and J genes are TRBV19 and TRBJ2-7; no definite D call. Germline CDR1 is LNHDA and CDR2 is SQIVND (reference sequence). Trimming left V 3 bases short and J 1 base short, with 10 bases between. This CDR3 contains 14 residues.

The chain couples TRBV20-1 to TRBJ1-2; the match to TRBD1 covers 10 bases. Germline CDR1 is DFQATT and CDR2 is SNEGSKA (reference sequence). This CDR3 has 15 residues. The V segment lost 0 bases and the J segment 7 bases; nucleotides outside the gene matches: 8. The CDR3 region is CSARDVRQGAVGYTF. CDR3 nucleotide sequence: TGCAGTGCTAGAGATGTGAGACAGGGGGCAGTTGGCTACACCTTC.

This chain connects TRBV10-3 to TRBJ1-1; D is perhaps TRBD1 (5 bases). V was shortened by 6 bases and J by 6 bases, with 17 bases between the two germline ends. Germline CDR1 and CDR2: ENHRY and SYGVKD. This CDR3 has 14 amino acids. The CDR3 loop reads CAISVAPGSAEAFF. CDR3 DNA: TGTGCCATCAGCGTCGCCCCAGGGTCCGCTGAAGCTTTCTTT.

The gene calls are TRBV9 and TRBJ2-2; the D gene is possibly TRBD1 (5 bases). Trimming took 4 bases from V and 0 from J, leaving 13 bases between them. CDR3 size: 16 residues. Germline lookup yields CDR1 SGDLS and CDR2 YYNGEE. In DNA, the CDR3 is TGTGCCAGCAGCTTTAGCAGGGCAACGAACACCGGGGAGCTGTTTTTT. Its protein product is CASSFSRATNTGELFF.

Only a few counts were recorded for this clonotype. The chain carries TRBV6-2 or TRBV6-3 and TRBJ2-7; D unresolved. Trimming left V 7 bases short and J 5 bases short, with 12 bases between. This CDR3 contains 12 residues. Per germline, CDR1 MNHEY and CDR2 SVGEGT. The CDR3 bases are TGTGCCAGCACCCTCCCGCCCCACGAGCAGTACTTC. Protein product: CASTLPPHEQYF.

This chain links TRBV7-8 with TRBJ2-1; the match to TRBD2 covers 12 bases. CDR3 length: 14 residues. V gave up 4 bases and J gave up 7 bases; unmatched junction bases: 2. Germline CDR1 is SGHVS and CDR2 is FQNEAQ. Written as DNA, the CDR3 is TGTGCCAGCAGCTCACTAGCGGGAGGTAATGAGCAGTTCTTC. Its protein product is CASSSLAGGNEQFF.

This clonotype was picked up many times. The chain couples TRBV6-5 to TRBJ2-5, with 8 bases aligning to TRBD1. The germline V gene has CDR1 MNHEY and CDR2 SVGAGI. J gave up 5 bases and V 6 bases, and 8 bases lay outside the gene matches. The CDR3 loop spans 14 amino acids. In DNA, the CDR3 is TGTGCCAGCAGCAAGACAGGGGAACGGGAGACCCAGTACTTC. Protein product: CASSKTGERETQYF.

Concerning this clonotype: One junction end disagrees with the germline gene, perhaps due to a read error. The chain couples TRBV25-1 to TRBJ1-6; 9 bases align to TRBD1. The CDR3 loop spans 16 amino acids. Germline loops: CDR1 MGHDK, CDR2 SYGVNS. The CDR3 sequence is CACSAGTGILNSPLHF. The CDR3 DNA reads TGTGCCTGCAGTGCTGGGACAGGGATCCTTAATTCACCCCTCCACTTT.

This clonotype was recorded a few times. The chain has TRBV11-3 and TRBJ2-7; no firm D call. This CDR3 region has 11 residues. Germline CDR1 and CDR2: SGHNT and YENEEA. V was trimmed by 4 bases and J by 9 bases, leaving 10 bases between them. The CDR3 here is CASSSGYLQYF. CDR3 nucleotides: TGTGCCAGCAGCTCCGGTTATTTGCAGTACTTC.

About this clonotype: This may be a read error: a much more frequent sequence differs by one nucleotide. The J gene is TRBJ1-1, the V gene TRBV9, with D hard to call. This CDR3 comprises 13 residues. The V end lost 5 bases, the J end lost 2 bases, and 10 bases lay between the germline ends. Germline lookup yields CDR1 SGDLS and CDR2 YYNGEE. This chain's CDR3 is CASSFQINTEAFF. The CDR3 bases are TGTGCCAGCAGTTTCCAGATTAACACTGAAGCTTTCTTT.

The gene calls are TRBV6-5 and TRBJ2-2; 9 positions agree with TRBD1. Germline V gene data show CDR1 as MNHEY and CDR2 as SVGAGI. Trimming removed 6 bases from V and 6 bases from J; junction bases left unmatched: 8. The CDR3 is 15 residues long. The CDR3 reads CASRLSTGGPGELFF. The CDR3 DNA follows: TGTGCCAGCAGACTCTCGACAGGGGGACCCGGGGAGCTGTTTTTT.

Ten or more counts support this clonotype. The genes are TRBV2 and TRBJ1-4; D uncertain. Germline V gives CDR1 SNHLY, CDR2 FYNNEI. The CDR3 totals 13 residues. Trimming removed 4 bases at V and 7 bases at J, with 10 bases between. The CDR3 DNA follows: TGTGCCAGCAGTGCTAGGGCCAGTGAAAAACTGTTTTTT. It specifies CASSARASEKLFF.